This entry is about one TCR beta chain. This sample was taken from a study of blood T cell repertoires in COVID-19. CDR1 and CDR2 (germline): LGHDT, YNNKEL (reference sequence). The junction had 13 bases not matched to a gene; V was cut back by 9 bases and J by 0 bases. The CDR3 runs 17 residues. Assay used: immunoSEQ multiplex PCR; TCRdb lists only in-frame clones, some missing. The sample has 150,000 or so clones; about 92% are singletons. The TCR comes from a man between 60 and 70 years old with active or convalescent COVID-19. The material sequenced was peripheral blood. The chain links TRBV3-1 (or the pseudogene TRBV3-2) to TRBJ2-2, with 7 bases aligning to TRBD2. The CDR3 region is CASAHSGGIPNTGELFF. Written as DNA, the CDR3 is TGTGCCAGTGCCCACTCCGGGGGGATACCGAACACCGGGGAGCTGTTTTTT.